This T cell receptor beta chain originates from a study of blood T cells in healthy people across ages. Study-wide findings and caveats: Naive and antigen-experienced cells were not separated, limiting conclusive comparison. A strong correlation was seen between TCR beta diversity and naive T cell percentage. Any changes in expanded clonotypes were possibly confounded, as donor CMV status remained unknown.

Sample-barcoded 5' priming and a J-beta primer mix drove a second PCR of about 7 to 11 cycles. Each CDR3 protein is one row after TCRdb ran MiXCR on the 5' RACE reads. Of about a million distinct CDR3 sequences in the sample, roughly 51% are singletons; the top ten hold about 22%. Each sample yielded at least 5.5 micrograms of PBMC total RNA. This clonotype was detected only a few times. What it binds is unknown. The specimen was blood. The receptor was derived from a woman between 55 and 75 years old in good health.

The CDR3 DNA reads as TGCGCCAGCAGCCAAGTTATCAGGGGTCCCTACGAGCAGTACTTC. Its translation is CASSQVIRGPYEQYF. The chain is built from TRBV4-1 and TRBJ2-7; D perhaps matches TRBD1 (6 bases). The CDR3 spans 15 residues. Germline V gives CDR1 MGHRA, CDR2 YSYEKL. Deletions cut 1 base from V and 2 bases from J, with 12 bases between.